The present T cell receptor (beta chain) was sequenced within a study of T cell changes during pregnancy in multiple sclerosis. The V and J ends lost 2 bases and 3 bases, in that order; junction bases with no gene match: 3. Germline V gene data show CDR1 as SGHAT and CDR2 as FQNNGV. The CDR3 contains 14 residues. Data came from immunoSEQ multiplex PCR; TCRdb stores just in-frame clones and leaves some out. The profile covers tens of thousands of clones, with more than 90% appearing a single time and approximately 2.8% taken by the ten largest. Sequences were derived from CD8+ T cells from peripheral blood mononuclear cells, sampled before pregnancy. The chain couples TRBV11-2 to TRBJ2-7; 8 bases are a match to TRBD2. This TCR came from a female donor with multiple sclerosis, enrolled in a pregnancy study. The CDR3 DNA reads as TGTGCCAGCAGCTTAAGTAGCGGGGACTACGAGCAGTACTTC. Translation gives CASSLSSGDYEQYF.